A selection of T cell receptor beta chains follows, all from one sample in a study of CD8+CD57+ T cells in acquired aplastic anemia. TCRdb analysed the reads with MiXCR anew, one entry per CDR3 protein. The table lists nearly 60,000 distinct CDR3 sequences, just over 55% of them singletons. Sample: sorted CD4+, CD8+, or CD8+CD57+ T cells (not recorded which) from PBMCs. These receptors were taken from a human donor with aplastic anemia. Each CDR3 is given with its conserved first and last residue. The order of the fields is V gene, J gene, CDR3 protein.

TRBV15	TRBJ2-2	CATRLWGFEELFF
TRBV7-2	TRBJ2-7	CASSMDRPYEQYF
TRBV20-1	TRBJ2-3	CSAHDRGLSNAPDTQYF
TRBV6-4	TRBJ1-2	CASGFQGANYGYTF
TRBV2	TRBJ1-2	CASSEAGTPYDGYTF
TRBV5-1	TRBJ1-3	CAGSPNTGANSGNTIYF
TRBV19	TRBJ1-1	CASSTLRGQGVEAFF
TRBV15	TRBJ2-7	CATSRDLTGTEQYF
TRBV7-2	TRBJ2-5	CASRTGQSRETQYF
TRBV7-9	TRBJ2-7	CASSFGSGNYEQYF
TRBV6-1	TRBJ2-7	CASRKAGGEQYF
TRBV19	TRBJ1-6	CASSMRPGDSPLHF
TRBV6-5	TRBJ1-4	CASSYAGGTNEKLFF
TRBV5-1	TRBJ2-5	CASSLATGRGETQYF
TRBV6-5	TRBJ2-5	CASSWRGTETQYF
TRBV2	TRBJ1-4	CASRGSREGEKLFF
TRBV20-1	TRBJ2-1	CSAREVAGGYNEQFF
TRBV7-9	TRBJ1-2	CASSSTTENYGYTF
TRBV20-1	TRBJ2-3	CSASGESDTQYF
TRBV5-1	TRBJ1-1	CASSSFKGKGTEAFF
TRBV7-6	TRBJ1-1	CASRTGGDTEAFF
TRBV27	TRBJ2-2	CASSLASDTGELFF
TRBV5-1	TRBJ1-2	CASSPRTDYLYGYTF
TRBV2	TRBJ1-5	CASSGTVNSNQPQHF
TRBV9	TRBJ2-3	CASSVEADTQYF
TRBV9	TRBJ2-1	CASSSGLAREQFF
TRBV7-3	TRBJ2-5	CASSLTSRTHQYF
TRBV9	TRBJ2-6	CASSEPSGANVLTF
TRBV7-3	TRBJ2-3	CASSLVGGGEGDTQYF
TRBV16	TRBJ1-5	CASSPQGGQPQHF
TRBV15	TRBJ2-1	CATRGGGAFANNEQFF
TRBV19	TRBJ2-3	CASSQTTGQGADTQYF
TRBV25-1	TRBJ2-7	CASSQSDTYEQYF
TRBV25-1	TRBJ2-5	CASSEYRLAGGLETQYF
TRBV20-1	TRBJ2-5	CSARDVQRGVEQYF
TRBV7-7	TRBJ2-5	CASAERGETQYF
TRBV25-1	NA	CASSEYGGGQETQYF
TRBV2	TRBJ1-1	CASGKGLLDTEAFF
TRBV7-2	TRBJ1-2	CASSLSPGSLANYGYTF
TRBV10-3	TRBJ1-2	CAISESGRYSRPNYGYTF
TRBV7-7	TRBJ2-3	CASSRQGLSTDTQYF